This T cell receptor (beta chain) emerged from a study of PD-1 blockade in classical Hodgkin lymphoma. Study in general: With a 2-week interval, patients received intravenous nivolumab at 3 mg/kg. Regarding the study as a whole: Compared with baseline, CD4+ but not CD8+ TCR diversity had risen significantly by C4D1.

Of note for this clone: Its antigen is still unknown.

V was shortened by 4 bases and J by 1 base, with 17 bases between the two germline ends. The germline V gene encodes CDR1 SEHNR and CDR2 FQNEAQ (reference sequence). The CDR3 length is 16 residues. Each and every patient relapsed after autologous stem cell transplantation, and patients got differing brentuximab vedotin exposure. The assay was immunoSEQ multiplex PCR, and TCRdb's table has in-frame clones only and misses some. The table records about 14,000 clones, roughly 77% of them present only once. The sequenced sample was peripheral blood mononuclear cells (PBMCs), obtained at baseline. The chain joins TRBV7-9 to TRBJ2-7; D gene uncertain. The clonotype originates from a human donor with classical Hodgkin lymphoma. CDR3 residues: CASSSELTGKSYEQYF. The DNA for the CDR3 is TGTGCCAGCAGCTCAGAATTGACCGGAAAATCCTACGAGCAGTACTTC.